The entry that follows covers one TCR beta chain sequence. Its cognate antigen is unknown. The entry originates in a study of cytomegalovirus exposure and HLA in healthy donors. Primers: 60 Vbeta forward and 13 Jbeta reverse. Clones were read by immunoSEQ multiplex PCR, and TCRdb kept only the in-frame ones, dropping some. The table for this sample gives roughly 90,000 clones. CDR1 is GTSNPN and CDR2 is SVGIG in the germline V gene (reference sequence). The CDR3 extends over 12 amino acids. Trimming removed 2 bases from V and 12 bases from J; junction bases left unmatched: 3. The study's findings and limits: V- and J-gene trimming of TCR beta was linked (in a later analysis) to a missense DCLRE1C variant.

The source material was PBMCs. The clonotype comes from a middle-aged man in good health and CMV-seropositive. This chain links TRBV30 with TRBJ2-1; 11 positions match TRBD2. The CDR3 bases are TGTGCCTGGAGTCAAACTAGCGGGGGGCAGTTCTTC. This codes for CAWSQTSGGQFF.